This TCR beta chain was captured in a study of T cells after yellow fever vaccination (dated by TCRdb to the late 2010s). Regarding the study in general: Libraries from fractions with low cell numbers were prepared with the SMART-Seq v4 Ultra Low Input RNA kit. Bulk TCR alpha and beta repertoires were sequenced longitudinally to track T-cell clones before and after primary and booster YFV17D yellow fever vaccination. Blood was drawn at multiple timepoints before and after primary and secondary immunization, with bulk PBMC replicates and cell subsets isolated. Two healthy male donors made up the cohort, one aged 18 to 29 years and the other aged 30 to 40 years.

The run used an Illumina NovaSeq 6000. TCR cDNA was synthesized by 5'RACE template switching, through which a universal primer site and unique molecular identifiers were introduced. Priming of cDNA synthesis was performed from both the TCR alpha and TCR beta constant segments. Libraries were amplified in two PCR steps, with sample barcodes and sequencing adapters added in the second step. Sequencing of libraries was done on Illumina HiSeq 2500 (2x100 bp) or NovaSeq (2x150 bp). The study's own analysis went as follows. Demultiplexing of reads and collapsing into UMI consensus sequences were performed with MIGEC, and V(D)J alignment was carried out with MiXCR. Clonotypes responding to the vaccine were identified with edgeR on replicate PBMC samples, with the criteria of FDR below 0.01 and a log2 fold change above 5 up to day 15. Bulk clonotypes were assigned CD4 or CD8 identity according to which sequenced CD4 or CD8 repertoire held them at higher abundance. TCRdb's own reprocessing of the public reads used fastp at Q25 and MiXCR and kept productive beta chains. Every CDR3 protein is listed once, alongside the most common genes and DNA of its rows. These V and J calls derive from TCRdb rather than the authors' analysis. This sample holds 150,000 to 200,000 distinct CDR3 sequences; 9.3% were observed only once. The top ten clones comprise roughly 40% of the sample.

Broader findings and caveats from the paper: A small fraction of clonotypes showed up in both the CD4 and CD8 compartments, probably as a result of convergent recombination. After the booster, most clones that had expanded after primary vaccination were detected again (nearly 97% of CD4 and around nine tenths of CD8), suggesting broad maintenance of memory. The secondary T-cell response was weaker than the primary response but faster, peaking on day 5 instead of day 15. Computational filtering was required because FACS-sorted repertoires could contain abundant contaminating clonotypes from the bulk population. Only a couple of donors were included in the study, so the extent to which the findings can be generalized is limited.

In the paper's terms, the treatment or condition label means: live attenuated yellow fever vaccine strain. A standard Ficoll-Paque protocol was used to isolate PBMCs from peripheral blood. Dynabeads CD4 and CD8 positive selection kits were used to isolate CD4 and CD8 T-cell fractions. TriZol was used to extract RNA from bulk PBMCs, from CD4 and CD8 fractions, and from dextramer-positive and dextramer-negative fractions. This clonotype appeared a few times. This receptor's antigen is unknown. No much larger clone exists at a distance of one base, and base qualities are not known. V and J are truncated by 6 bases and 6 bases respectively, leaving an intervening sequence of 26 bases. The CDR3 numbers 17 residues from cysteine through phenylalanine. The entry retains the CDR3 DNA only, 51 bases that are in frame from base 1. CDR1 LGHNA and CDR2 YSLEER were looked up in the germline V gene.

The sample here was CD8+ T cells sorted from PBMCs, taken 45 days after the yellow fever booster vaccination. Rearrangement joined TRBV4-3 to TRBJ2-5; TRBD1 is possibly the D segment (7 matching bases). The receptor comes from a man aged 18 to 29 who received the YFV17D yellow fever vaccine. The DNA sequence reads TGCGCCAGCAGTCCGGGATTAGGGACTGCCAGGGGGAAGACCCAGTACTTC. Its coded protein is CASSPGLGTARGKTQYF.